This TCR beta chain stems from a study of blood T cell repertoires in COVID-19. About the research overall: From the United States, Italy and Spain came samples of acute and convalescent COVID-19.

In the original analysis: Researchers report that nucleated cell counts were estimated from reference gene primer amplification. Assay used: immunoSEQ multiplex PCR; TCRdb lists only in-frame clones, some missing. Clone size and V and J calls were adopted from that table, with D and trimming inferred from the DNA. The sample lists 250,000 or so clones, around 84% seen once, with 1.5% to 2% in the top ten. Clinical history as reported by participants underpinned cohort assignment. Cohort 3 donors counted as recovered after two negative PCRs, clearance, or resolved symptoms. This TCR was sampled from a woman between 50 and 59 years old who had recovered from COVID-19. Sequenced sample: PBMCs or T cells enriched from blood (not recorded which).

CDR3 region: CASSAVGGYEETQYF. The CDR3 DNA reads TGTGCCAGCAGCGCTGTTGGAGGGTATGAAGAGACCCAGTACTTC. The gene calls are TRBV9 and TRBJ2-5; the D gene is possibly TRBD2 (6 bases). CDR3 length equals 15 residues. The germline V and J ends were trimmed by 3 bases and 3 bases, with 15 bases remaining between them. Germline V gives CDR1 SGDLS, CDR2 YYNGEE.